This T cell receptor (beta chain) came from a study of cytomegalovirus exposure and HLA in healthy donors. Study-level results: Reportedly, HLA-A and HLA-B alleles of most subjects were accurately predicted from TCR beta.

Regarding this clone: Its antigen is not identified.

Germline CDR1 reads SEHNR; CDR2 reads FQNEAQ (reference sequence). With 1 base removed from V and 4 bases from J, the gap between germline ends came to 8 bases. This CDR3 is built from 14 residues. The PCR had 60 Vbeta and 13 Jbeta primers. Repertoires were generated with immunoSEQ multiplex PCR, while TCRdb's copy carries only in-frame clones and drops some. The sample lists roughly 230,000 clones; 70% to 90% were seen once. Sequences were obtained from PBMCs. This receptor was taken from a girl aged 2 to 10 in good health and CMV-seronegative. V is TRBV7-9 and J is TRBJ2-4, with D possibly being TRBD1 (5 bases). CDR3 residues: CASSLESGKNIQYF. CDR3 DNA: TGTGCCAGCAGCTTAGAATCAGGGAAAAACATTCAGTACTTC.